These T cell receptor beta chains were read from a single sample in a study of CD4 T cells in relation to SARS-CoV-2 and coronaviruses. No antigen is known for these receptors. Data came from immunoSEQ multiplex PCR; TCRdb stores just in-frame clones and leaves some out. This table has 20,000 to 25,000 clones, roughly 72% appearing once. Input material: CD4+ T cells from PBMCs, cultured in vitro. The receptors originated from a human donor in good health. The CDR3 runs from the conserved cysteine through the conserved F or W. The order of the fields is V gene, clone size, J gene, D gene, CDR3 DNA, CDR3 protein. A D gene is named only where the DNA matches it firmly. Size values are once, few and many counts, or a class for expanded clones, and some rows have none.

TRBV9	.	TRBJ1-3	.	TGTGCCAGCAGCCCAGCCCCTGCCTCTGGAAACACCATATATTTT	CASSPAPASGNTIYF
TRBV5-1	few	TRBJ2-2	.	TGCGCCAGCAGCTTGGCGGTCTTGACAACCGGGGAGCTGTTTTTT	CASSLAVLTTGELFF
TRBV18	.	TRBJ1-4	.	TGTGCCAGCTCACCTAGCGCCGGACAGATGATGGGGGATGAAAAACTGTTTTTT	CASSPSAGQMMGDEKLFF
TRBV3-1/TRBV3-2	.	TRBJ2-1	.	TGTGCCAGCATGTTGGGCGGGACTTACAATGAGCAGTTCTTC	CASMLGGTYNEQFF
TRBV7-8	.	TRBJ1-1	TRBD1	TGTGCCAGCAGCGCAGGGGGAAACCAAGCTTTCTTT	CASSAGGNQAFF
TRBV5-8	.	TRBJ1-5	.	TGTGCCAGCAGCGCTCGAGGGGGAGGCAATCAGCCCCAGCATTTT	CASSARGGGNQPQHF
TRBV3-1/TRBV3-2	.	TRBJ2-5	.	TGTGCCAGCAGCCAAGGCTTCCAAGAGACCCAGTACTTC	CASSQGFQETQYF
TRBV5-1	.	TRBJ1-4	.	TGCGCCAGCAGCTTAGACCTCCCGGGAGAAAAACTGTTTTTT	CASSLDLPGEKLFF
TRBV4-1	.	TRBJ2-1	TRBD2	TGCGCCAGCAGACACGCTAGCGGAGTGAACAATGAGCAGTTCTTC	CASRHASGVNNEQFF
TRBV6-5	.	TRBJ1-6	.	TGTGCCAGCAGTTACATGGGATTGAATTCACCCCTCCACTTT	CASSYMGLNSPLHF
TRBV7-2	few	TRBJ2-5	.	TGTGCCAGCAGCTTGGGGCATACAGGGGGGGCGACCCAGTACTTC	CASSLGHTGGATQYF
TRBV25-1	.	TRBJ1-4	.	TGTGCCAGCAGTGAATCAGGGTTTGGTGAAAAACTGTTTTTT	CASSESGFGEKLFF
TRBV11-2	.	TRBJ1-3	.	TGTGCCAGCAGCACCCCTCGGGGCTTCAGCTCTGGAAACACCATATATTTT	CASSTPRGFSSGNTIYF
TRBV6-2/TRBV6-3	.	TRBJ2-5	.	TGTGCCAGCAGTAGCCCAGCGTATGGGGAGACCCAGTACTTC	CASSSPAYGETQYF
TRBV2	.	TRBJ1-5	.	TGTGCCAGCAGCTCGCGGGTCAGGGAAAATCAGCCCCAGCATTTT	CASSSRVRENQPQHF
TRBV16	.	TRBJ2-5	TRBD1	TGTGCCAGCAGCCAATCCCGACAGGGGTCGGAGACCCAGTACTTC	CASSQSRQGSETQYF
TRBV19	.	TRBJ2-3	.	TGTGCCAGTAGTAGGAGTCCCGACACAGATACGCAGTATTTT	CASSRSPDTDTQYF
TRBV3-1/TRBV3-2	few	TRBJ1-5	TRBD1	TGTGCCAGCAGCGGACAGGATAATCAGCCCCAGCATTTT	CASSGQDNQPQHF
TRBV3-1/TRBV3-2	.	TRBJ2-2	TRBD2	TGTGCCAGTGCCTTGACTAGCAGTGAGCTGTTTTTT	CASALTSSELFF
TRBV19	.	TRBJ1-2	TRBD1	TGTGCCAGTACCAATGGAGGGCCAGGGGGGTATGGCTACACCTTC	CASTNGGPGGYGYTF
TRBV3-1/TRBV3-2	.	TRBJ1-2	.	TGTGCCAGCAGCCAAGAGGTAGCATTCGGCTACACCTTC	CASSQEVAFGYTF
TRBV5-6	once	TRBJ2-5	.	TGTGCCAGCAGCCGGGGTCCAGGGCCCGAAGAGACCCAGTACTTC	CASSRGPGPEETQYF
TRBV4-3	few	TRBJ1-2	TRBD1	TGCGCCAGCAGCCAATTCCTGGGACAGGGCTCTGGCTACACCTTC	CASSQFLGQGSGYTF
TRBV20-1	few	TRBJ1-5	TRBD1	TGCAGAAGGACAGGGGAGCAGCCCCAGCATTTT	CRRTGEQPQHF
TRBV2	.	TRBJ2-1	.	TGTGCCAGCAGTGAATCTGCAGGGTTTGAGCAGTTCTTC	CASSESAGFEQFF
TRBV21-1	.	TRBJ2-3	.	TGTGCCAGCAGCAGGGGCGTGAAATCCACAGATACGCAGTATTTT	CASSRGVKSTDTQYF
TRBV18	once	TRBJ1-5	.	TGTGCCAGCTCACCCATAGGACAGAGCAATCAGCCCCAGCATTTT	CASSPIGQSNQPQHF
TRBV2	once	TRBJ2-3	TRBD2	TGTGCCAGCAGTGATCCCGGGACTATGGAAGCAGATACGCAGTATTTT	CASSDPGTMEADTQYF
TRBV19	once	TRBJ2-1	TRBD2	TGTGCCAGTAGTGCCAACTTAGCGGGAGGCGCCAATGAGCAGTTCTTC	CASSANLAGGANEQFF
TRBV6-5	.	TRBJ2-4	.	TGTGCCAGCAGCCGGGACCGCATCAAAAACATTCAGTACTTC	CASSRDRIKNIQYF
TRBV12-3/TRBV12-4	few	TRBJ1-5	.	TGTGCCAGCAGTTTCAAGGGTTATCAGCCCCAGCATTTT	CASSFKGYQPQHF
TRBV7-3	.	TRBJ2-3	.	TGTGCCAGTGGGTACGGGACAGATACGCAGTATTTT	CASGYGTDTQYF
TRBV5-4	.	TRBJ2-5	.	TGTGCCAGCAGCTTGTATGGGGGACCGCTCCAAGAGACCCAGTACTTC	CASSLYGGPLQETQYF
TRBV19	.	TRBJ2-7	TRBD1	TGTGCCAGTAGTATAGATGGGACAGTCTTCTACGAGCAGTACTTC	CASSIDGTVFYEQYF
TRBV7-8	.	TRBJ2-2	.	TGTGCCAGCCAGTTCGGGGAGAACACCGGGGAGCTGTTTTTT	CASQFGENTGELFF
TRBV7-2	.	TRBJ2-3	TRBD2	TGTGCCAGCACCCTAGAGGCGGGGGGAGGGACAGATACGCAGTATTTT	CASTLEAGGGTDTQYF
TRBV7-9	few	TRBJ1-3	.	TGTGCCAGCAGCCGCGGGAGGTCTGGAAACACCATATATTTT	CASSRGRSGNTIYF
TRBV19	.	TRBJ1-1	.	TGTGCCAGTAGTCCGCCCGACAGTTACACTGAAGCTTTCTTT	CASSPPDSYTEAFF
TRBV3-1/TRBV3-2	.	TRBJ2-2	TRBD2	TGTGCCAGCAGCCAATATGCGGGGGGGGCAGGGAACACCGGGGAGCTGTTTTTT	CASSQYAGGAGNTGELFF
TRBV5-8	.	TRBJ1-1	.	TGTGCCAGCAGCTTGTGGTCAGGTCCGATGGCGAACACTGAAGCTTTCTTT	CASSLWSGPMANTEAFF
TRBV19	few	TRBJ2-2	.	TGTGCCGCGGGACACTACACCGGGGAGCTGTTTTTT	CAAGHYTGELFF
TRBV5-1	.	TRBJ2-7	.	TGCGCCAGCAGCTTGGCCTACGAGCAGTACTTC	CASSLAYEQYF
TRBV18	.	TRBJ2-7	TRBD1	TGTGCCAGCTCCCCAGGGACAGGCGAGCAGTACTTC	CASSPGTGEQYF
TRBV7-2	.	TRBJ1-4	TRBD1	TGTGCCAGCAGCTCCAGGGGGCAGGACGGTGAAAAACTGTTTTTT	CASSSRGQDGEKLFF
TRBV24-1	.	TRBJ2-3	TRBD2	TGTGCCACCAGTGACCATGGACTAGCGGGGGATACGCAGTATTTT	CATSDHGLAGDTQYF
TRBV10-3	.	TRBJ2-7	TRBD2	TGTGCCAGCAGTGCGGGAGACAGATTAAACTTC	CASSAGDRLNF
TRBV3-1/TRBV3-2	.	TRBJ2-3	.	TGTGCCAGCAGCCAGCCCACCCCCGATACGCAGTATTTT	CASSQPTPDTQYF
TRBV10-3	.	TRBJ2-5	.	TGTGCCATCAGTGATCAGGGCCAAGAAGAGACCCAGTACTTC	CAISDQGQEETQYF
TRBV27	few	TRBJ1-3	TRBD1	TGTGCCAGCGGATCGACAGGGTTTGGAAACACCATATATTTT	CASGSTGFGNTIYF
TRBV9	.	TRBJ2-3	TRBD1	TGTGCCAGCAGCCCCCGGACAGGGAGCACAGATACGCAGTATTTT	CASSPRTGSTDTQYF
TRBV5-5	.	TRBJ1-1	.	TGTGCCAGCAGATCGACACCCAACACTGAAGCTTTCTTT	CASRSTPNTEAFF